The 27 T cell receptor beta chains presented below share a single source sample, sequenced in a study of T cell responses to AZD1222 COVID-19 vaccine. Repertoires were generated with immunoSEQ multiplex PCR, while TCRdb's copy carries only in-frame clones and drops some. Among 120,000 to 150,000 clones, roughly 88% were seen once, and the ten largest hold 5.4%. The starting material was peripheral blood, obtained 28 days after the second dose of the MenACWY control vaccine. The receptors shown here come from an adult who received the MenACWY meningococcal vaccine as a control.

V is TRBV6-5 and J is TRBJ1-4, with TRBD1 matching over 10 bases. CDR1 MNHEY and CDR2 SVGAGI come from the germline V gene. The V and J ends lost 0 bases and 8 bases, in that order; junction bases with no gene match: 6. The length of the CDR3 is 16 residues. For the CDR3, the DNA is TGTGCCAGCAGTTACTCGACTGGGACAGGGGACGAAAAACTGTTTTTT. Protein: CASSYSTGTGDEKLFF.

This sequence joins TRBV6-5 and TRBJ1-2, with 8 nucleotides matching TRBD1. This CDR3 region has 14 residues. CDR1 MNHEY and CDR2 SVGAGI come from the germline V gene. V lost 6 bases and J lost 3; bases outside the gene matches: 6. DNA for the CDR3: TGTGCCAGCAGAGCCGGACAGGGATACTATGGCTACACCTTC. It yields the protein CASRAGQGYYGYTF.

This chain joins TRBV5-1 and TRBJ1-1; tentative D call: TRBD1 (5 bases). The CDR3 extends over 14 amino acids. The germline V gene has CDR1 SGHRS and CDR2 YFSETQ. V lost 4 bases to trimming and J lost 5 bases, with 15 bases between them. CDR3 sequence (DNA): TGCGCCAGCAGCCCCACGGGGGAAAAAACTGAAGCTTTCTTT. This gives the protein CASSPTGEKTEAFF.

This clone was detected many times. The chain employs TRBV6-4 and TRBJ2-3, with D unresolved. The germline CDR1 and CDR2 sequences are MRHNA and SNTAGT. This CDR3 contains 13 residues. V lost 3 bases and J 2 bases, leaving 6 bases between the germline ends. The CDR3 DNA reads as TGTGCCAGCAGTGAGCGGATCACAGATACGCAGTATTTT. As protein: CASSERITDTQYF.

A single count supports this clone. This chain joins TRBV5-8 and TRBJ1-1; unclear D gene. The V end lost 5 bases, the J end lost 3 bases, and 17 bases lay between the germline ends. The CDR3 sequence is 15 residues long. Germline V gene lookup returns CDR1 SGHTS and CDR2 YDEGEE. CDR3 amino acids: CASRHPDAEYTEAFF. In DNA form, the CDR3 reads TGTGCCAGCAGACATCCTGACGCCGAGTACACTGAAGCTTTCTTT.

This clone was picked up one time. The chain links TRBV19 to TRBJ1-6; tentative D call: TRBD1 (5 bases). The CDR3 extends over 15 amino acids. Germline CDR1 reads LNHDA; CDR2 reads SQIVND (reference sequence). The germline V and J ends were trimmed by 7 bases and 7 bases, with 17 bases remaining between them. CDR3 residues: CASKDGYRLNSPLHF. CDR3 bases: TGTGCCAGTAAAGATGGATACAGGCTGAATTCACCCCTCCACTTT.

CDR3: CASSEAGTAPSGANVLTF. DNA of the CDR3: TGTGCCAGCAGTGAAGCCGGGACAGCCCCCTCTGGGGCCAACGTCCTGACTTTC. This chain connects TRBV2 to TRBJ2-6; 7 bases fit TRBD1. Germline V gene lookup returns CDR1 SNHLY and CDR2 FYNNEI. The J segment lost 0 bases and the V segment lost 0 bases, leaving 5 bases of the junction unmatched. The CDR3 loop spans 18 amino acids.

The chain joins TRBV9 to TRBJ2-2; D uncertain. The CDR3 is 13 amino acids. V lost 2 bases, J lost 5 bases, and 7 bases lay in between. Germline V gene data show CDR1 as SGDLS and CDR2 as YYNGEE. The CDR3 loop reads CASSVIGTGELFF. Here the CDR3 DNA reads TGTGCCAGCAGCGTGATCGGTACCGGGGAGCTGTTTTTT.

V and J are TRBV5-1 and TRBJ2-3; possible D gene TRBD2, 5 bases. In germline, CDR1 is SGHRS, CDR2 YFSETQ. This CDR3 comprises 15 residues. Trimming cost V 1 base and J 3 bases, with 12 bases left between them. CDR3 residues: CASSLPASTTDTQYF. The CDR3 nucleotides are TGCGCCAGCAGCTTGCCGGCTAGCACGACAGATACGCAGTATTTT.

The CDR3 loop is CASSLWGGSGNTIYF. The CDR3 DNA reads TGCGCCAGCAGCCTCTGGGGGGGCTCTGGAAACACCATATATTTT. The chain couples TRBV4-3 to TRBJ1-3, with D maybe TRBD1 (5 bases). The CDR3 consists of 15 residues. Germline CDR1 reads LGHNA; CDR2 reads YSLEER. V lost 4 bases and J 0 bases, leaving 10 bases between the germline ends.

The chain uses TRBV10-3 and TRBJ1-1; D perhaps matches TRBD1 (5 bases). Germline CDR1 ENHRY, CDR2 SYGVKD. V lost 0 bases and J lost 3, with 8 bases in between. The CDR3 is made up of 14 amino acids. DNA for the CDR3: TGTGCCATCAGTGAGTCACGGGGGTACACTGAAGCTTTCTTT. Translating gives CAISESRGYTEAFF.

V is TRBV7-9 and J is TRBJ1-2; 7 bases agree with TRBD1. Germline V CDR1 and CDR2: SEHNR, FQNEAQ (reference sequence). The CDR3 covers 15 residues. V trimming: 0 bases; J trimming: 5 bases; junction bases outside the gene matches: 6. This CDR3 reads CASSLAGQEEYGYTF. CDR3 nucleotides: TGTGCCAGCAGCTTAGCCGGACAGGAAGAGTATGGCTACACCTTC.

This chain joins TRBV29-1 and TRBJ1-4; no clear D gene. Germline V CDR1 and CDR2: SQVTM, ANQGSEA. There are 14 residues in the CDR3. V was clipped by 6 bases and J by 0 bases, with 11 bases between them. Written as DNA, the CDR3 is TGCAGCGTCGGCTTTGAGCCAACTAATGAAAAACTGTTTTTT. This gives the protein CSVGFEPTNEKLFF.

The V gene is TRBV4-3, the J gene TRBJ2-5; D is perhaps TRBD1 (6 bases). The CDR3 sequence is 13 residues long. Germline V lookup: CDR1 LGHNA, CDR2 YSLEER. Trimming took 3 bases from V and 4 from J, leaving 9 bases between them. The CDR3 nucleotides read TGCGCCAGCAGCCAGTTCAGGGGAGAGACCCAGTACTTC. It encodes CASSQFRGETQYF.

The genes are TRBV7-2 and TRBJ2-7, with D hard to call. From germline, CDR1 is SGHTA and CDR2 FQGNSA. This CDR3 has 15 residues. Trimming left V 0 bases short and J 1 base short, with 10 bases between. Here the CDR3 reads CASSLAVRASYEQYF. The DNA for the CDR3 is TGTGCCAGCAGCTTAGCAGTACGAGCATCCTACGAGCAGTACTTC.

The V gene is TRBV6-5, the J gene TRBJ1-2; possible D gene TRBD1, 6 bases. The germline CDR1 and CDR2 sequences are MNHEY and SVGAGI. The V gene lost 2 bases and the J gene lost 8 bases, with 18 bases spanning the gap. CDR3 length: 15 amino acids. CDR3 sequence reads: CASSYGGAFRGGYTF. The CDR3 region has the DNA TGTGCCAGCAGTTACGGAGGGGCCTTCAGGGGCGGCTACACCTTC.

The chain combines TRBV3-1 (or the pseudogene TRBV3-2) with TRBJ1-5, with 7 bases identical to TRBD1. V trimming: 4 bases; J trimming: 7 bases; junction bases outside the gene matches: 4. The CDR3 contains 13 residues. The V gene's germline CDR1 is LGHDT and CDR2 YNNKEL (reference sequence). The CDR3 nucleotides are TGTGCCAGCAGCCTCAGGGGGTGGCAGCCCCAGCATTTT. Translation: CASSLRGWQPQHF.

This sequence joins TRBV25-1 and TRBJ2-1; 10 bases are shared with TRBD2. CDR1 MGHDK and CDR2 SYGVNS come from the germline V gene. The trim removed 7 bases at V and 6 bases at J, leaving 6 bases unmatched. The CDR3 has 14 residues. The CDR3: CASTKAGGINEQFF. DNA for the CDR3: TGTGCCAGCACCAAAGCGGGGGGGATCAATGAGCAGTTCTTC. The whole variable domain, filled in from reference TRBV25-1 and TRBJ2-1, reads EADIYQTPRYLVIGTGKKITLECSQTMGHDKMYWYQQDPGMELHLIHYSYGVNSTEKGDLSSESTVSRIRTEHFPLTLESARPSHTSQYLCASTKAGGINEQFFGPGTRLTVL.

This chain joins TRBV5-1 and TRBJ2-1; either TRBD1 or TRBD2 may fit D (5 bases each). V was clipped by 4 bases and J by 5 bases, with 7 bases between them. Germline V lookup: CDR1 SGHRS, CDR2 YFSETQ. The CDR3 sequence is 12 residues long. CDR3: CASSVGDNEQFF. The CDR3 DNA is TGCGCCAGCAGCGTGGGGGACAATGAGCAGTTCTTC.

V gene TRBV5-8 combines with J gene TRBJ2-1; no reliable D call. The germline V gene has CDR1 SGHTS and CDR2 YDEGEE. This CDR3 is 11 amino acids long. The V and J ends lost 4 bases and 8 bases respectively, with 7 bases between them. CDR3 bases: TGTGCCAGCAGCCCCGCATATGAGCAGTTCTTC. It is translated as CASSPAYEQFF.

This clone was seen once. In DNA form, the CDR3 reads TGTGCCAGCAGCTCCCGACCGATGAACACTGAAGCTTTCTTT. Encoded protein: CASSSRPMNTEAFF. The chain couples TRBV7-2 to TRBJ1-1; D remains ambiguous. Trimming took 4 bases from V and 0 from J, leaving 9 bases between them. CDR1 and CDR2 from the germline V gene are SGHTA and FQGNSA. The CDR3 spans 14 residues.

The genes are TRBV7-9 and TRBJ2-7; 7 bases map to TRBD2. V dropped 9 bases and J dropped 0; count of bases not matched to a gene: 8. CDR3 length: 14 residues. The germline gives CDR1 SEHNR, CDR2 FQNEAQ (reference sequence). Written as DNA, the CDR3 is TGTGCCAGTTCAACCGGGACTAACTCCTACGAGCAGTACTTC. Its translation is CASSTGTNSYEQYF.

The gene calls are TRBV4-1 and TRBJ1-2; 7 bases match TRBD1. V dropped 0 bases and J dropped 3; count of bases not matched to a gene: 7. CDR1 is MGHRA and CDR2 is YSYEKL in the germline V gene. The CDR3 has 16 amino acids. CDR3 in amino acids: CASSQDGGGGHYGYTF. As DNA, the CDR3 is TGCGCCAGCAGCCAAGATGGAGGGGGCGGTCACTATGGCTACACCTTC.

The CDR3 spells CASSPWTSGGTDTQYF. In DNA form, the CDR3 reads TGCGCCAGCAGCCCCTGGACTAGCGGGGGCACAGATACGCAGTATTTT. V is TRBV5-1 and J is TRBJ2-3; 12 positions match TRBD2. The trim removed 4 bases at V and 1 base at J, leaving 4 bases unmatched. Germline CDR1 reads SGHRS; CDR2 reads YFSETQ. This CDR3 spans 16 amino acids.

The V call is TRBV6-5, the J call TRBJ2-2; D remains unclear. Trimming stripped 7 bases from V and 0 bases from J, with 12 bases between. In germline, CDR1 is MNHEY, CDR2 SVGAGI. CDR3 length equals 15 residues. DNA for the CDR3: TGTGCCAGCACCCGTGGTTATACGAACACCGGGGAGCTGTTTTTT. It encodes CASTRGYTNTGELFF.

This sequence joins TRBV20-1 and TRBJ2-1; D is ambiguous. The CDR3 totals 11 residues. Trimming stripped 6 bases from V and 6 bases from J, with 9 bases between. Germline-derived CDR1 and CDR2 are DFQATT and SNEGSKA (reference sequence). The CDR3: CSAPRINEQFF. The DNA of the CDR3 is TGCAGTGCCCCCCGCATCAATGAGCAGTTCTTC.

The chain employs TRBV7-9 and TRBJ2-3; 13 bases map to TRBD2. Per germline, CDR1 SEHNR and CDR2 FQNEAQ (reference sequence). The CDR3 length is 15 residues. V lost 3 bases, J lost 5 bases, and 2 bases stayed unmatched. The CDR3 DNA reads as TGTGCCAGCAGCTTGACTAGCGGGGGGTTAGATACGCAGTATTTT. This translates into CASSLTSGGLDTQYF.